This entry concerns a single TCR beta chain. TCRdb used MiXCR to reprocess the reads, holding one entry per CDR3 protein. The table records about 450,000 distinct CDR3 sequences, approximately 30% of them present only once. The CDR3 is made up of 15 amino acids. Germline CDR1 reads MGHDK; CDR2 reads SYGVNS. V was clipped by 1 base and J by 7 bases; unmatched bases: 7. The sample originates from a study of T cell repertoires in cytomegalovirus infection. The chain links TRBV25-1 to TRBJ2-1; 7 bases map to TRBD1. The sequenced sample consisted of PBMCs. This sequence originates from a human donor in good health (CMV status not recorded). Some clones in this sample may be carry-over from other donors' samples. Here the CDR3 DNA reads TGTGCCAGCAGTGAATCTGGGGCAGGGGGAAATGAGCAGTTCTTC. It is translated as CASSESGAGGNEQFF.